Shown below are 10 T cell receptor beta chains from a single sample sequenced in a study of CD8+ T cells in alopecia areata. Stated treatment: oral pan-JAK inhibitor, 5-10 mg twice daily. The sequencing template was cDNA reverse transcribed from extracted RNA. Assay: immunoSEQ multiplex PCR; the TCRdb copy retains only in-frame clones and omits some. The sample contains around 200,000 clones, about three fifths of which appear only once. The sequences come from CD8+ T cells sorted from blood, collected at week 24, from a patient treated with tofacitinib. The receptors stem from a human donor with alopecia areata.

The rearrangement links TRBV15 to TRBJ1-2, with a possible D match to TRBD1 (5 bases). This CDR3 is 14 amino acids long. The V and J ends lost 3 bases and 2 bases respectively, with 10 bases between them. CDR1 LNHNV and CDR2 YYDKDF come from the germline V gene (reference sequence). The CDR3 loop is CATSRGPGNYGYTF. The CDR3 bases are TGTGCCACCAGCAGGGGACCCGGAAACTATGGCTACACCTTC.

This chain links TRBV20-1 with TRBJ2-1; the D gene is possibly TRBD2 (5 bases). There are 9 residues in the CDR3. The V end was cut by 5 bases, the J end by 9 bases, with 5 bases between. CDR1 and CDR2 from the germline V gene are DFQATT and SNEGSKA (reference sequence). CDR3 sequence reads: CSAGSEQFF. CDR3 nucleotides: TGCAGTGCTGGGAGTGAGCAGTTCTTC.

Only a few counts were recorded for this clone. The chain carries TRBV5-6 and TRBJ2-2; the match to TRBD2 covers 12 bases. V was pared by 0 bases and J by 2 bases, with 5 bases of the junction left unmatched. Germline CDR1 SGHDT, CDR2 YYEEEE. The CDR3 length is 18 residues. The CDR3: CASSLATSGGFNTGELFF. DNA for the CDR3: TGTGCCAGCAGCTTGGCGACTAGCGGGGGCTTCAACACCGGGGAGCTGTTTTTT.

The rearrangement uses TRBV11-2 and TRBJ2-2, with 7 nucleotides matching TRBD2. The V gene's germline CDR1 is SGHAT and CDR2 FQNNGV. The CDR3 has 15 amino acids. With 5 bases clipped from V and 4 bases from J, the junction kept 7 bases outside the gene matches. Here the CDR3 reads CASSLGLAATGELFF. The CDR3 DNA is TGTGCCAGCAGCCTGGGGCTAGCGGCCACCGGGGAGCTGTTTTTT. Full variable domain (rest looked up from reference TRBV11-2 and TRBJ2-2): EAGVAQSPRYKIIEKRQSVAFWCNPISGHATLYWYQQILGQGPKLLIQFQNNGVVDDSQLPKDRFSAERLKGVDSTLKIQPAKLEDSAVYLCASSLGLAATGELFFGEGSRLTVL.

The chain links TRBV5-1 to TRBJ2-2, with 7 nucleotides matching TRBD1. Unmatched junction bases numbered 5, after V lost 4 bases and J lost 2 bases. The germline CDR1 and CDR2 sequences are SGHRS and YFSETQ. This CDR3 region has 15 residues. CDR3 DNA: TGCGCCAGCAGCCTCGACAGGGATAACACCGGGGAGCTGTTTTTT. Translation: CASSLDRDNTGELFF.

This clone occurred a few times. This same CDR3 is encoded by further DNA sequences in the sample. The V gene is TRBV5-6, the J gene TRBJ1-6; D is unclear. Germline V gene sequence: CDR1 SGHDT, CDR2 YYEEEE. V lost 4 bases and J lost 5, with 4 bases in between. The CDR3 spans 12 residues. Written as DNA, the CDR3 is TGTGCCAGCAGCCTCGATAATTCACCCCTCCACTTT. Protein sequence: CASSLDNSPLHF.

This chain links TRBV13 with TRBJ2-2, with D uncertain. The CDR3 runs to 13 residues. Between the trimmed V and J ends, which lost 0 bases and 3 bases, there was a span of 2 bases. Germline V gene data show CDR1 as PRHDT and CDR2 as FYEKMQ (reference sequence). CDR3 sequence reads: CASSLGDTGELFF. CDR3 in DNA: TGTGCCAGCAGCTTAGGGGACACCGGGGAGCTGTTTTTT.

The CDR3 DNA follows: TGTGCCAGCAGCGTAGTAAGCTCCTACAATGAGCAGTTCTTC. Its translation: CASSVVSSYNEQFF. The V call is TRBV9, the J call TRBJ2-1; no reliable D call. V gave up 0 bases and J gave up 0 bases, with 4 bases separating them. The CDR3 consists of 14 residues. Germline CDR1 reads SGDLS; CDR2 reads YYNGEE.

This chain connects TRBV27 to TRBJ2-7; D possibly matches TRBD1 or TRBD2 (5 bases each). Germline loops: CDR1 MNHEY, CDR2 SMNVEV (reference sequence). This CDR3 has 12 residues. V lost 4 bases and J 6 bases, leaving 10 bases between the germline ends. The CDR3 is CASSSGSGEQYF. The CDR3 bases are TGTGCCAGCAGTTCAGGGAGTGGCGAGCAGTACTTC.

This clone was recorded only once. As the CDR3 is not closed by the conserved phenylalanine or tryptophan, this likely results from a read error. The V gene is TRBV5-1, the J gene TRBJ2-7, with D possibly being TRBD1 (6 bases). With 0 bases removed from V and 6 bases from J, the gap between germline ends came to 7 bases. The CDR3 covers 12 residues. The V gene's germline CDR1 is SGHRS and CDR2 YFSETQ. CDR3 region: CASSLDRAEQYL. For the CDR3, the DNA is TGCGCCAGCAGCTTGGACAGGGCCGAGCAGTACCTC.